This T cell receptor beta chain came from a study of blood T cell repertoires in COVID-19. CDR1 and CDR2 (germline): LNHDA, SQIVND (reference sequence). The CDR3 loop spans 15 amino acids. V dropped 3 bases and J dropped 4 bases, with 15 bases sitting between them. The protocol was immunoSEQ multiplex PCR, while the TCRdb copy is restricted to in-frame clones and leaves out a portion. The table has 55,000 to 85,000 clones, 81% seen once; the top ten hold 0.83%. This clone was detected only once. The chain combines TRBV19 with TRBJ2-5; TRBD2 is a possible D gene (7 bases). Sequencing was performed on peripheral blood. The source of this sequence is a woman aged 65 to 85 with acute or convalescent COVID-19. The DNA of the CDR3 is TGTGCCAGTAGTATTATGTCGGGGGGCGGAGAGACCCAGTACTTC. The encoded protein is CASSIMSGGGETQYF.